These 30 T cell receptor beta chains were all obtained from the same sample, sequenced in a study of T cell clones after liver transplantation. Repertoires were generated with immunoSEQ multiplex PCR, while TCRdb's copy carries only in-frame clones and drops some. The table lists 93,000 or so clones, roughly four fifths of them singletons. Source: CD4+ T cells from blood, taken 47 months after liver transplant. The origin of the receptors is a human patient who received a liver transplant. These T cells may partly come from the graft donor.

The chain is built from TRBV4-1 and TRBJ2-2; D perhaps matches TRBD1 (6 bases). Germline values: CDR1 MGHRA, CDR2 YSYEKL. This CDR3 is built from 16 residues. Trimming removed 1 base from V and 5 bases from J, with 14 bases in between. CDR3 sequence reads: CASSQAALQGTGELFF. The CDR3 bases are TGCGCCAGCAGCCAAGCTGCGTTACAGGGAACCGGGGAGCTGTTTTTT.

The CDR3 here is CASSTSGPQGYTF. The DNA for the CDR3 is TGTGCCAGCAGTACCTCCGGCCCACAGGGCTACACCTTC. This chain links TRBV7-8 with TRBJ1-2; D gene ambiguous. The CDR3 is made up of 13 amino acids. Germline V CDR1 and CDR2: SGHVS, FQNEAQ. Trimming took off 6 bases at V and 8 bases at J, with 16 bases between the two ends.

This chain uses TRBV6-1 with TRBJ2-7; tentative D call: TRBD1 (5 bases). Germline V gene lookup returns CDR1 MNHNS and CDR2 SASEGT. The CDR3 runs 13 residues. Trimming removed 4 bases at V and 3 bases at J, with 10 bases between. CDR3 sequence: CASSVQGIYEQYF. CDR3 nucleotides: TGTGCCAGCAGTGTCCAGGGAATCTACGAGCAGTACTTC.

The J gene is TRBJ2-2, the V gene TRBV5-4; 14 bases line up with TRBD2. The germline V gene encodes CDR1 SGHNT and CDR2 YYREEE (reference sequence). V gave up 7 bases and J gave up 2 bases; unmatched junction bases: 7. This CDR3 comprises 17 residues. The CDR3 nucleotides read TGTGCCAGCTACGGGACTAGCGGGGGCCGAAACACCGGGGAGCTGTTTTTT. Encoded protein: CASYGTSGGRNTGELFF.

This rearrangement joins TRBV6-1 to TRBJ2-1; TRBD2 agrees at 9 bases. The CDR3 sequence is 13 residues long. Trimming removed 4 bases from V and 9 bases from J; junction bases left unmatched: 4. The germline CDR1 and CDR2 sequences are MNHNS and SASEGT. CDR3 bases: TGTGCCAGCAGTGTAGCGGGAGAAGGTGAGCAGTTCTTC. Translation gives CASSVAGEGEQFF.

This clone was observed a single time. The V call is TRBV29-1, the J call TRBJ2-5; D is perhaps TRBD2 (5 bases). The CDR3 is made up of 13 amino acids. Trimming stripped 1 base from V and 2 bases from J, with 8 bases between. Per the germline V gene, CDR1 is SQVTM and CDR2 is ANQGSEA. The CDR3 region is CSVEGRGQETQYF. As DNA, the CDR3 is TGCAGCGTTGAAGGGCGCGGGCAAGAGACCCAGTACTTC.

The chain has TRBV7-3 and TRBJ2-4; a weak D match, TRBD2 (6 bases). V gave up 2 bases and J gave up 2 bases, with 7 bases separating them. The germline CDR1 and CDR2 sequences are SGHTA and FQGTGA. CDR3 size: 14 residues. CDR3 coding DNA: TGTGCCAGCAGCTTAGGGGGGTCCAAAAACATTCAGTACTTC. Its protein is CASSLGGSKNIQYF.

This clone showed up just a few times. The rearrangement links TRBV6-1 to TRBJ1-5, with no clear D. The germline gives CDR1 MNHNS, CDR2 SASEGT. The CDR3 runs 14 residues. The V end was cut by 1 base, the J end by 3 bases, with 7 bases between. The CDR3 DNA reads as TGTGCCAGCAGTGAAGGAGGGTTCAATCAGCCCCAGCATTTT. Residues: CASSEGGFNQPQHF.

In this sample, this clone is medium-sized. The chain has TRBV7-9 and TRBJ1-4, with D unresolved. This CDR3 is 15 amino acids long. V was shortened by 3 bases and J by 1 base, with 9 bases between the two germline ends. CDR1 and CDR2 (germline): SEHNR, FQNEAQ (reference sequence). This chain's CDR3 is CASSLVGITNEKLFF. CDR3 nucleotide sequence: TGTGCCAGCAGCTTGGTAGGAATAACTAATGAAAAACTGTTTTTT.

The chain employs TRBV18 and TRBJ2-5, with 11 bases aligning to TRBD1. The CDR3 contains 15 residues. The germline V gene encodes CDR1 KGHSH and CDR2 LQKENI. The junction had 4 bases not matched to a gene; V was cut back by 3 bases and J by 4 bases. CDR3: CASSPGTGGPETQYF. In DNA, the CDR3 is TGTGCCAGCTCACCCGGGACAGGGGGTCCAGAGACCCAGTACTTC. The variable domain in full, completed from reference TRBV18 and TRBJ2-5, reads NAGVMQNPRHLVRRRGQEARLRCSPMKGHSHVYWYRQLPEEGLKFMVYLQKENIIDESGMPKERFSAEFPKEGPSILRIQQVVRGDSAAYFCASSPGTGGPETQYFGPGTRLLVL.

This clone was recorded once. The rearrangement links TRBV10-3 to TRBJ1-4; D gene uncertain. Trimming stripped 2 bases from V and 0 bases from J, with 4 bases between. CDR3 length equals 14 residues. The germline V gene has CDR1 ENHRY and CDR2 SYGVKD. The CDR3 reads CAISEGATNEKLFF. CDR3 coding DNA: TGTGCCATCAGTGAGGGTGCAACTAATGAAAAACTGTTTTTT.

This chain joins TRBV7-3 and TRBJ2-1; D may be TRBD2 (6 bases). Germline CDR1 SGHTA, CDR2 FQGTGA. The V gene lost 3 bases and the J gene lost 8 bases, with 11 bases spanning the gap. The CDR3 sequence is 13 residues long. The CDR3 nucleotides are TGTGCCAGCAGCTTGGGTCAGCGGGATGAGCAGTTCTTC. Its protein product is CASSLGQRDEQFF.

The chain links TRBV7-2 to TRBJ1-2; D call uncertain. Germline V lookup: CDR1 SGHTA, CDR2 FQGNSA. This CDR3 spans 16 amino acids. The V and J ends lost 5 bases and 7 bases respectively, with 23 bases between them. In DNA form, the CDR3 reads TGTGCCAGCAGCGGTAATAGGGCGGGTGCTGCTTTTGGCTACACCTTC. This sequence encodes CASSGNRAGAAFGYTF.

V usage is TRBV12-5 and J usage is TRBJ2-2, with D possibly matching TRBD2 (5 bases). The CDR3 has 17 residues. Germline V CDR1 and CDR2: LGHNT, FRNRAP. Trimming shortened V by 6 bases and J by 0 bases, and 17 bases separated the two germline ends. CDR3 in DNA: TGTGCTAGTGGCCTACCAACGGGGTTCCCGAACACCGGGGAGCTGTTTTTT. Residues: CASGLPTGFPNTGELFF.

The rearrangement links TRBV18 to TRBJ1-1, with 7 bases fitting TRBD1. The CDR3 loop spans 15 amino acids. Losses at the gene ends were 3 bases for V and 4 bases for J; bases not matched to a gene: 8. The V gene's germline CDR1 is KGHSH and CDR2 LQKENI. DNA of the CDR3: TGTGCCAGCTCACCCAGGGGGGCGAGGAGCACTGAAGCTTTCTTT. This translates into CASSPRGARSTEAFF. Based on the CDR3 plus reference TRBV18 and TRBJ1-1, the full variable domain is NAGVMQNPRHLVRRRGQEARLRCSPMKGHSHVYWYRQLPEEGLKFMVYLQKENIIDESGMPKERFSAEFPKEGPSILRIQQVVRGDSAAYFCASSPRGARSTEAFFGQGTRLTVV.

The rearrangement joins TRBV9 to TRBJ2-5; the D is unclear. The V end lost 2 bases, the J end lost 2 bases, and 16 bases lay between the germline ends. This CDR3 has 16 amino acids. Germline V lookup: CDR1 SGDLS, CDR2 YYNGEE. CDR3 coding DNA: TGTGCCAGCAGCGTCGGTACAGAGAATCCTCAAGAGACCCAGTACTTC. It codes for CASSVGTENPQETQYF. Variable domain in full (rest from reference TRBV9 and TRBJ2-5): DSGVTQTPKHLITATGQRVTLRCSPRSGDLSVYWYQQSLDQGLQFLIQYYNGEERAKGNILERFSAQQFPDLHSELNLSSLELGDSALYFCASSVGTENPQETQYFGPGTRLLVL.

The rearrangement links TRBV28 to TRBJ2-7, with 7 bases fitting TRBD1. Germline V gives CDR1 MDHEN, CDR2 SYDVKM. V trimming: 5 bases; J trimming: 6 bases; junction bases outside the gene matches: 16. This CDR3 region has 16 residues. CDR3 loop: CASSRQPGGQFGEQYF. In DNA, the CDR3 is TGTGCCAGCAGTCGTCAACCAGGGGGACAGTTCGGCGAGCAGTACTTC.

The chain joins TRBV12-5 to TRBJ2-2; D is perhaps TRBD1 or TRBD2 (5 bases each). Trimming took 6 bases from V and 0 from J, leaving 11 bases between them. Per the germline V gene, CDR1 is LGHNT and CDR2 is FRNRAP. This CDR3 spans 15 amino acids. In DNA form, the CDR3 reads TGTGCTAGTGGCCGGGACGGGCCGAACACCGGGGAGCTGTTTTTT. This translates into CASGRDGPNTGELFF.

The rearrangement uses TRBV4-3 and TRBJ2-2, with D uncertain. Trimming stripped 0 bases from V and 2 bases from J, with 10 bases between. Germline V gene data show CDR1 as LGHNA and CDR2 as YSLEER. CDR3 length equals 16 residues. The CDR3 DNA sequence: TGCGCCAGCAGCCAAGATCTTTGGGTTAACACCGGGGAGCTGTTTTTT. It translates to CASSQDLWVNTGELFF.

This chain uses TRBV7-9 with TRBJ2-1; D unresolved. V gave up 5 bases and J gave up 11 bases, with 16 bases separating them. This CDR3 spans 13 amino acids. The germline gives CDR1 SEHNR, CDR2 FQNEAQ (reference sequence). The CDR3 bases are TGTGCCAGCAGCGACCGCCCCCTGGCCAAGCAGTTCTTC. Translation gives CASSDRPLAKQFF.

In DNA, the CDR3 is TGTGCCAGCAGCTCATTAGCGGGAGGGCCGGGAGAGCAGTACTTC. The encoded protein is CASSSLAGGPGEQYF. V is TRBV7-9 and J is TRBJ2-7; 11 nucleotides line up with TRBD2. The J segment lost 7 bases and the V segment lost 4 bases, leaving 9 bases of the junction unmatched. The CDR3 totals 15 residues. The germline V gene has CDR1 SEHNR and CDR2 FQNEAQ (reference sequence).

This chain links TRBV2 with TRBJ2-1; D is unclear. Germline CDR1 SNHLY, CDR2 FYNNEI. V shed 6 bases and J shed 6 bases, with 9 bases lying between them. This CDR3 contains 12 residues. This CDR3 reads CASSLQFNEQFF. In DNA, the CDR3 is TGTGCCAGCAGCCTCCAATTCAATGAGCAGTTCTTC.

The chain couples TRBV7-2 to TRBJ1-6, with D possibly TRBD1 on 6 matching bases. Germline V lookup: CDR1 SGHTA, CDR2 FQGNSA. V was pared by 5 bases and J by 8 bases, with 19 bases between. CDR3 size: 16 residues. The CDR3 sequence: CASSGPRGGSDSPLHF. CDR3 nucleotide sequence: TGTGCCAGCAGCGGGCCCAGGGGTGGCAGCGATTCACCCCTCCACTTT.

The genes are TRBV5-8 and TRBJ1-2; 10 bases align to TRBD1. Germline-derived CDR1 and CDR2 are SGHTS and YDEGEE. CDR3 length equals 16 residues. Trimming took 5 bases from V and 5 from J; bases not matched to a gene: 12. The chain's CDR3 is CASSSGTGAAVYGYTF. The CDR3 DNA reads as TGTGCCAGCAGTTCCGGGACAGGGGCCGCGGTGTATGGCTACACCTTC.

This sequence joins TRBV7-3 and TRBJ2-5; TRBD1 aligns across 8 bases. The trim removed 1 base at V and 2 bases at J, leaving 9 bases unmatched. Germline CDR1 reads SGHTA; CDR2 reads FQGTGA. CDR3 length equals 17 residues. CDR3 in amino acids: CASSLSHPGGGQETQYF. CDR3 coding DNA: TGTGCCAGCAGCTTAAGTCACCCAGGGGGCGGACAAGAGACCCAGTACTTC.

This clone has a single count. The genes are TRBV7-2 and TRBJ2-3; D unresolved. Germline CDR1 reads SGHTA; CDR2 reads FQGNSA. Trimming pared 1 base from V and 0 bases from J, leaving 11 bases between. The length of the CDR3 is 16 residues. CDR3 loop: CASSLGLQTSTDTQYF. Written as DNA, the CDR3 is TGTGCCAGCAGCTTAGGCTTGCAGACTAGCACAGATACGCAGTATTTT.

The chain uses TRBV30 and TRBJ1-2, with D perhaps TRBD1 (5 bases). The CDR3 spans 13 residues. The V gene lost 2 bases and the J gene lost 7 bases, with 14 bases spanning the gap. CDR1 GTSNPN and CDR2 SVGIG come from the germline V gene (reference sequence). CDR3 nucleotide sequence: TGTGCCTGGAGTTGGGGGGAGGGACTTGGCTACACCTTC. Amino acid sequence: CAWSWGEGLGYTF.

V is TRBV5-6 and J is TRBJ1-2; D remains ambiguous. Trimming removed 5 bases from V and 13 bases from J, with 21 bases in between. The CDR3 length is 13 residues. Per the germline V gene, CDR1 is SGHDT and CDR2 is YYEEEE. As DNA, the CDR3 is TGTGCCAGCAGGCCCTGGATGGGGAACAAAGCCACCTTC. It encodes CASRPWMGNKATF.

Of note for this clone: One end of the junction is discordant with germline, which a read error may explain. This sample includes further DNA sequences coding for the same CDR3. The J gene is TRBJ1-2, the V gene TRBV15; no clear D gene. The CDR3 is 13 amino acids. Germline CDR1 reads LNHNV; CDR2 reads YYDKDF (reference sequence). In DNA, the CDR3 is TGCGCCACCAGCAGAGGAACTAACTATGGCTACACCTTC. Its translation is CATSRGTNYGYTF.

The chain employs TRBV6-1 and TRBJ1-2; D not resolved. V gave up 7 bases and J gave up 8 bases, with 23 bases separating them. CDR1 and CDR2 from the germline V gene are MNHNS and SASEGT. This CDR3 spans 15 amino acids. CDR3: CASTVDGVLIRGYTF. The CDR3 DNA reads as TGTGCCAGCACCGTGGATGGGGTTTTAATCCGGGGCTACACCTTC.